These 24 T cell receptor beta chains share one sample of origin, sequenced in a study of blood T cell repertoires in COVID-19. Only in-frame clones appear in the TCRdb table, and some are missing; sequencing was by immunoSEQ multiplex PCR. The table has some 120,000 clones, around 86% seen once. The sample was peripheral blood. Every receptor here comes from a woman between 50 and 59 years old who had recovered from COVID-19.

The rearrangement joins TRBV11-3 to TRBJ2-7; weak D call: TRBD1 (7 bases). There are 14 residues in the CDR3. From germline, CDR1 is SGHNT and CDR2 YENEEA. V lost 1 base and J lost 2, with 9 bases in between. CDR3 DNA: TGTGCCAGCAGCTTAGCAGGGGGGACCTACGAGCAGTACTTC. Amino acids: CASSLAGGTYEQYF. Full variable domain (missing parts from reference TRBV11-3 and TRBJ2-7): EAGVVQSPRYKIIEKKQPVAFWCNPISGHNTLYWYLQNLGQGPELLIRYENEEAVDDSQLPKDRFSAERLKGVDSTLKIQPAELGDSAVYLCASSLAGGTYEQYFGPGTRLTVT.

The chain is built from TRBV12-3 or TRBV12-4 and TRBJ1-1, with D uncertain. The CDR3 has 11 amino acids. The ends were cut back, 3 bases at V and 11 bases at J, with 10 bases in the middle. Written as DNA, the CDR3 is TGTGCCAGCAGTTTCCGGGGTAACGCTTTCTTT. Residues: CASSFRGNAFF.

This chain's CDR3 is CASSSWDRRNTGELFF. The DNA of the CDR3 is TGTGCCAGCTCATCGTGGGACAGGCGGAACACCGGGGAGCTGTTTTTT. The rearrangement joins TRBV18 to TRBJ2-2; the match to TRBD1 covers 8 bases. Per germline, CDR1 KGHSH and CDR2 LQKENI. The CDR3 has 16 amino acids. With 5 bases clipped from V and 1 base from J, the junction kept 6 bases outside the gene matches.

The gene calls are TRBV6-6 and TRBJ1-1, with D perhaps matching TRBD1 (5 bases). Trimming stripped 6 bases from V and 1 base from J, with 12 bases between. CDR1 and CDR2 (germline): MNHNY, SVGAGI (reference sequence). The CDR3 covers 14 residues. CDR3 loop: CASRTTGQNTEAFF. In DNA, the CDR3 is TGTGCCAGCAGGACGACCGGACAGAACACTGAAGCTTTCTTT.

The rearrangement joins TRBV9 to TRBJ1-6; 9 nucleotides match TRBD1. The CDR3 consists of 14 residues. Germline CDR1 SGDLS, CDR2 YYNGEE. The J segment lost 10 bases and the V segment lost 4 bases, leaving 6 bases of the junction unmatched. The CDR3 DNA reads as TGTGCCAGCAGCCCCCGGACAGGGGCCTCACCCCTCCACTTT. This gives the protein CASSPRTGASPLHF.

The chain is built from TRBV28 and TRBJ1-5; a possible D gene is TRBD1 (5 bases). Germline CDR1 is MDHEN and CDR2 is SYDVKM. Trimming left V 4 bases short and J 7 bases short, with 8 bases between. CDR3 length equals 12 residues. The CDR3: CASSSRGQPQHF. The CDR3 coding sequence is TGTGCCAGCAGTTCAAGGGGACAGCCCCAGCATTTT.

V and J are TRBV2 and TRBJ2-5; TRBD2 matches at 10 bases. V trimming: 10 bases; J trimming: 6 bases; junction bases outside the gene matches: 11. CDR3 length: 14 residues. Germline V lookup: CDR1 SNHLY, CDR2 FYNNEI. The DNA of the CDR3 is TGTGCCATTCGGACTAGCGGAGCCTTCCAGACCCAGTACTTC. Translated: CAIRTSGAFQTQYF.

The rearrangement uses TRBV7-2 and TRBJ1-2; D gene uncertain. Per the germline V gene, CDR1 is SGHTA and CDR2 is FQGNSA. The CDR3 runs 12 residues. The V end was cut by 3 bases, the J end by 4 bases, with 6 bases between. The CDR3 protein is CASSFNIYGYTF. Written as DNA, the CDR3 is TGTGCCAGCAGCTTTAATATCTATGGCTACACCTTC.

V and J are TRBV4-1 and TRBJ2-3, with 10 bases matching TRBD2. Germline values: CDR1 MGHRA, CDR2 YSYEKL. CDR3 length: 17 amino acids. Trimming cost V 4 bases and J 3 bases; bases outside gene matches: 10. CDR3 nucleotide sequence: TGCGCCAGCAGCCCACAACTTAGCGGGAGGAGTACAGATACGCAGTATTTT. Amino acid sequence: CASSPQLSGRSTDTQYF.

This rearrangement joins TRBV11-2 to TRBJ2-7, with 12 bases aligning to TRBD2. CDR1 is SGHAT, CDR2 FQNNGV, per germline. The CDR3 covers 16 residues. The trim removed 5 bases at V and 7 bases at J, leaving 12 bases unmatched. CDR3 sequence: CASSVTSGGSALEQYF. The CDR3 DNA is TGTGCCAGCAGCGTTACTAGCGGGGGGTCCGCTTTGGAGCAGTACTTC.

This chain connects TRBV2 to TRBJ2-3; 9 nucleotides align to TRBD2. In germline, CDR1 is SNHLY, CDR2 FYNNEI. This CDR3 has 16 amino acids. Trimming removed 4 bases from V and 5 bases from J; junction bases left unmatched: 10. The CDR3 DNA follows: TGTGCCAGCAGTGGTGGTTCGCGGGGGGGCGGAGATACGCAGTATTTT. This sequence encodes CASSGGSRGGGDTQYF.

The CDR3 here is CASSLWGGVGYNEQFF. CDR3 sequence (DNA): TGTGCCAGCAGTTTATGGGGCGGGGTAGGGTACAATGAGCAGTTCTTC. V and J are TRBV28 and TRBJ2-1; perhaps TRBD2 as D (6 bases). This CDR3 is built from 16 residues. The V gene's germline CDR1 is MDHEN and CDR2 SYDVKM. V was trimmed by 0 bases and J by 4 bases, leaving 13 bases between them.

This clone was seen once. This rearrangement joins TRBV7-8 to TRBJ2-3; 7 nucleotides match TRBD2. The CDR3 spans 15 residues. Per germline, CDR1 SGHVS and CDR2 FQNEAQ. V lost 2 bases and J lost 1; bases outside the gene matches: 3. The CDR3 reads CASSLKAGGTDTQYF. CDR3 DNA: TGTGCCAGCAGCTTAAAGGCGGGGGGCACAGATACGCAGTATTTT.

The CDR3 DNA sequence: TGCAGCGGCGGCTACAGGGGAGGCGAGCAGTACTTC. Its translation: CSGGYRGGEQYF. The chain joins TRBV29-1 to TRBJ2-7; D may be TRBD1 (7 bases). V lost 7 bases, J lost 6 bases, and 16 bases lay in between. Germline-derived CDR1 and CDR2 are SQVTM and ANQGSEA. This CDR3 region has 12 residues.

The chain recombines TRBV28 with TRBJ2-3, with no clear D. The CDR3 is made up of 12 amino acids. Germline V CDR1 and CDR2: MDHEN, SYDVKM. V gave up 2 bases and J gave up 8 bases, with 8 bases separating them. Here the CDR3 DNA reads TGTGCCAGCAGTTTAGTTCGGTTTACGCAGTATTTT. Translated, it gives CASSLVRFTQYF.

The chain employs TRBV5-1 and TRBJ1-3; no firm D call. The CDR3 length is 14 residues. The germline V and J ends were trimmed by 4 bases and 2 bases, with 10 bases remaining between them. Germline V lookup: CDR1 SGHRS, CDR2 YFSETQ. This CDR3 is CASSPGEPGNTIYF. Here the CDR3 DNA reads TGCGCCAGCAGCCCGGGTGAACCTGGAAACACCATATATTTT.

This clone has more than one count but fewer than ten. This chain joins TRBV11-2 and TRBJ2-3, with 10 bases that match TRBD2. Germline V gene data show CDR1 as SGHAT and CDR2 as FQNNGV. The V and J ends lost 6 bases and 0 bases, in that order; junction bases with no gene match: 9. This CDR3 has 17 residues. The CDR3 DNA reads as TGTGCCAGCAGTCGATCCCTAGCGGGAGCAAGCACAGATACGCAGTATTTT. Translated, it gives CASSRSLAGASTDTQYF.

The V and J genes are TRBV2 and TRBJ2-2; no firm D call. V was trimmed by 2 bases and J by 4 bases, leaving 8 bases between them. Germline values: CDR1 SNHLY, CDR2 FYNNEI. This CDR3 has 14 amino acids. The CDR3 coding sequence is TGTGCCAGCAGTGAAATACAGATCACCGGGGAGCTGTTTTTT. Amino acid sequence: CASSEIQITGELFF.

The chain has TRBV27 and TRBJ1-2; a weak D match, TRBD1 (5 bases). From germline, CDR1 is MNHEY and CDR2 SMNVEV (reference sequence). The CDR3 spans 13 residues. The V gene lost 3 bases and the J gene lost 8 bases, with 13 bases spanning the gap. CDR3 amino acids: CASSFIGARGYTF. DNA for the CDR3: TGTGCCAGCAGTTTTATAGGGGCTAGGGGCTACACCTTC.

The rearrangement joins TRBV5-4 to TRBJ1-1; D gene ambiguous. The CDR3 spans 14 residues. V dropped 4 bases and J dropped 1 base, with 11 bases sitting between them. The germline V gene encodes CDR1 SGHNT and CDR2 YYREEE (reference sequence). CDR3 amino acids: CASSPEGRNTEAFF. CDR3 bases: TGTGCCAGCAGCCCCGAAGGGAGGAACACTGAAGCTTTCTTT.

The V and J genes are TRBV11-2 and TRBJ2-7, with TRBD2 matching 12 bases. The CDR3 runs to 17 residues. J lost 2 bases, V lost 1 base, and 6 bases had no gene match. The germline CDR1 and CDR2 sequences are SGHAT and FQNNGV. The CDR3 DNA follows: TGTGCCAGCAGCTTAGGGGGGACTAGCGGGTATGCCTACGAGCAGTACTTC. Amino acid sequence: CASSLGGTSGYAYEQYF.

This clone appeared once. The rearrangement links TRBV7-9 to TRBJ2-1; D gene ambiguous. The V end was cut by 4 bases, the J end by 5 bases, with 9 bases between. Germline CDR1 reads SEHNR; CDR2 reads FQNEAQ (reference sequence). CDR3 length: 13 amino acids. The CDR3 sequence is CASSSPYDNEQFF. As DNA, the CDR3 is TGTGCCAGCAGCTCGCCCTACGACAATGAGCAGTTCTTC.

The chain carries TRBV6-5 and TRBJ2-3, with D uncertain. Trimming shortened V by 10 bases and J by 6 bases, and 8 bases separated the two germline ends. Germline V CDR1 and CDR2: MNHEY, SVGAGI. The CDR3 extends over 10 amino acids. This CDR3 reads CATLEDTQYF. In DNA form, the CDR3 reads TGTGCCACTCTGGAGGATACGCAGTATTTT.

V gene TRBV18 combines with J gene TRBJ2-1, with 7 nucleotides matching TRBD2. Germline values: CDR1 KGHSH, CDR2 LQKENI. This CDR3 is 16 amino acids long. V lost 2 bases, J lost 4 bases, and 8 bases stayed unmatched. CDR3 sequence: CASSPRLAAIYNEQFF. CDR3 DNA: TGTGCCAGCTCACCAAGGCTAGCGGCAATATACAATGAGCAGTTCTTC. The entire variable domain, with the rest obtained from reference TRBV18 and TRBJ2-1, is as follows: NAGVMQNPRHLVRRRGQEARLRCSPMKGHSHVYWYRQLPEEGLKFMVYLQKENIIDESGMPKERFSAEFPKEGPSILRIQQVVRGDSAAYFCASSPRLAAIYNEQFFGPGTRLTVL.